This TCR beta chain was identified during a study of beta chain features in type 1 diabetes. Findings and limits, study-wide: A definitive answer on HLA type influencing TCRB rearrangement was not reached here.

V was cut by 2 bases and J by 5 bases, with 13 bases left in between. This CDR3 is built from 14 residues. The germline gives CDR1 SGDLS, CDR2 YYNGEE. cDNA synthesis used the whole RNA isolate, giving expressed TCRB sequences. Only in-frame clones appear in the TCRdb table, and some are missing; sequencing was by immunoSEQ multiplex PCR. The sample consists of around 450,000 clones, around 10% of them appearing once. Regarding this clone: As yet, its antigen is unknown.

Sequenced input: naive CD4+ T cells from blood. The source of this sequence is a woman aged 18 to 35 in good health. This rearrangement joins TRBV9 to TRBJ1-1; D gene ambiguous. The chain's CDR3 is CASSVMGAGTEAFF. Here the CDR3 DNA reads TGTGCCAGCAGCGTTATGGGTGCCGGGACTGAAGCTTTCTTT. The whole variable domain, remainder taken from reference TRBV9 and TRBJ1-1, is DSGVTQTPKHLITATGQRVTLRCSPRSGDLSVYWYQQSLDQGLQFLIQYYNGEERAKGNILERFSAQQFPDLHSELNLSSLELGDSALYFCASSVMGAGTEAFFGQGTRLTVV.